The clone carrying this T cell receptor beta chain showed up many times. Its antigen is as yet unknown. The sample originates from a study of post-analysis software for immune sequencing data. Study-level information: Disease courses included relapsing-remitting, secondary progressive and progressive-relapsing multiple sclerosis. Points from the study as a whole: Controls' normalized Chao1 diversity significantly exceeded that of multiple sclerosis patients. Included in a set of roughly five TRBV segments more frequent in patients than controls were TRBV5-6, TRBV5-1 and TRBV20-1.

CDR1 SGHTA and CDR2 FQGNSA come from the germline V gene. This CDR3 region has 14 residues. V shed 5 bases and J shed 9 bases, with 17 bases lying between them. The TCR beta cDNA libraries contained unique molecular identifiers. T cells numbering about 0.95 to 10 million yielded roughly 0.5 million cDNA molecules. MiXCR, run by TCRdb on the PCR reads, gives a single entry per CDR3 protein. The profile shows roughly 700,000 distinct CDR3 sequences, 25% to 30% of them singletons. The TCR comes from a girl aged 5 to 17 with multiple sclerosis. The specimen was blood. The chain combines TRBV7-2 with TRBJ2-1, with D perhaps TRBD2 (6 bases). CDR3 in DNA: TGTGCCAGCAGCGCCAAAACTAGCCCCCTTGAGCAGTTCTTC. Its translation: CASSAKTSPLEQFF.